This T cell receptor (beta chain) was documented in a study of blood T cell repertoires in COVID-19. Study-level information: Nucleic acid was either cDNA or gDNA, and it came from T cells, B-cell-depleted T cells, or PBMCs.

The length of the CDR3 is 14 residues. Trimming took 5 bases from V and 1 from J, leaving 9 bases between them. CDR1 and CDR2 (germline): MDHEN, SYDVKM. With respect to this clone: Other DNA variants within this sample encode the same CDR3.

Original processing methods: Researchers report that nucleated cell counts were estimated from reference gene primer amplification. Profiling relied on immunoSEQ multiplex PCR, and the TCRdb table lists in-frame clones only, not all of them. V, J and clone size derive from that table, while D and trimming were established from the DNA sequence. The sample has roughly 400,000 clones; around 92% are singletons. Recruitment covered 20 to 25 US areas and drew participants whose ages spanned about 18 to 89 years. Donors in Cohort 3 who had recovered were those with two negative PCRs, healthcare professional clearance, or resolution of their symptoms.

The sequence derives from a woman between 25 and 40 years old who had recovered from COVID-19. The gene calls are TRBV28 and TRBJ2-1; a weak D match, TRBD1 (7 bases). The specimen was PBMCs or T cells enriched from blood (not recorded which). The CDR3 protein is CASSQGGSYNEQFF. The CDR3 region has the DNA TGTGCCAGCAGTCAGGGGGGTTCCTACAATGAGCAGTTCTTC.